This TCR beta chain originates from a study of T-cell reconstitution after alpha-beta-depleted transplantation in children. Unique molecular identifiers were built into the TCRbeta library. TCRdb processed the PCR reads anew with MiXCR; each CDR3 protein has one entry. The sample lists 700,000 to 850,000 distinct CDR3 sequences, 15% to 20% seen once, with just under 5% in the top ten. The CDR3 sequence is 18 residues long. The V gene's germline CDR1 is MDHEN and CDR2 SYDVKM. V lost 5 bases and J 6 bases, leaving 25 bases between the germline ends. Overall study findings and caveats: By one year post-transplant, T-cell counts and diversity largely arose from T cells that were newly produced. Surviving recipient T cells and thymic progenitors produced the high day-60 TCRbeta diversity seen in some patients. Several hundred expanded graft clones reportedly supplied alpha-beta T cells about two months after transplant.

The table lists this clonotype with many counts. The antigen is undetermined. This clonotype was obtained from a male patient younger than 18 who had a stem cell transplant for acute lymphoblastic leukemia, so the T cells may come from the graft donor. The chain links TRBV28 to TRBJ2-2, with a tentative D call TRBD2 (7 bases). Sequenced material: PBMCs, mostly from graft donor cells, taken 360 days after TCRalphabeta/CD19-depleted stem cell transplant. The CDR3 here is CASSPPIGAGATSGELFF. Here the CDR3 DNA reads TGTGCCAGCAGTCCCCCGATAGGGGCGGGGGCGACGTCCGGGGAGCTGTTTTTT.